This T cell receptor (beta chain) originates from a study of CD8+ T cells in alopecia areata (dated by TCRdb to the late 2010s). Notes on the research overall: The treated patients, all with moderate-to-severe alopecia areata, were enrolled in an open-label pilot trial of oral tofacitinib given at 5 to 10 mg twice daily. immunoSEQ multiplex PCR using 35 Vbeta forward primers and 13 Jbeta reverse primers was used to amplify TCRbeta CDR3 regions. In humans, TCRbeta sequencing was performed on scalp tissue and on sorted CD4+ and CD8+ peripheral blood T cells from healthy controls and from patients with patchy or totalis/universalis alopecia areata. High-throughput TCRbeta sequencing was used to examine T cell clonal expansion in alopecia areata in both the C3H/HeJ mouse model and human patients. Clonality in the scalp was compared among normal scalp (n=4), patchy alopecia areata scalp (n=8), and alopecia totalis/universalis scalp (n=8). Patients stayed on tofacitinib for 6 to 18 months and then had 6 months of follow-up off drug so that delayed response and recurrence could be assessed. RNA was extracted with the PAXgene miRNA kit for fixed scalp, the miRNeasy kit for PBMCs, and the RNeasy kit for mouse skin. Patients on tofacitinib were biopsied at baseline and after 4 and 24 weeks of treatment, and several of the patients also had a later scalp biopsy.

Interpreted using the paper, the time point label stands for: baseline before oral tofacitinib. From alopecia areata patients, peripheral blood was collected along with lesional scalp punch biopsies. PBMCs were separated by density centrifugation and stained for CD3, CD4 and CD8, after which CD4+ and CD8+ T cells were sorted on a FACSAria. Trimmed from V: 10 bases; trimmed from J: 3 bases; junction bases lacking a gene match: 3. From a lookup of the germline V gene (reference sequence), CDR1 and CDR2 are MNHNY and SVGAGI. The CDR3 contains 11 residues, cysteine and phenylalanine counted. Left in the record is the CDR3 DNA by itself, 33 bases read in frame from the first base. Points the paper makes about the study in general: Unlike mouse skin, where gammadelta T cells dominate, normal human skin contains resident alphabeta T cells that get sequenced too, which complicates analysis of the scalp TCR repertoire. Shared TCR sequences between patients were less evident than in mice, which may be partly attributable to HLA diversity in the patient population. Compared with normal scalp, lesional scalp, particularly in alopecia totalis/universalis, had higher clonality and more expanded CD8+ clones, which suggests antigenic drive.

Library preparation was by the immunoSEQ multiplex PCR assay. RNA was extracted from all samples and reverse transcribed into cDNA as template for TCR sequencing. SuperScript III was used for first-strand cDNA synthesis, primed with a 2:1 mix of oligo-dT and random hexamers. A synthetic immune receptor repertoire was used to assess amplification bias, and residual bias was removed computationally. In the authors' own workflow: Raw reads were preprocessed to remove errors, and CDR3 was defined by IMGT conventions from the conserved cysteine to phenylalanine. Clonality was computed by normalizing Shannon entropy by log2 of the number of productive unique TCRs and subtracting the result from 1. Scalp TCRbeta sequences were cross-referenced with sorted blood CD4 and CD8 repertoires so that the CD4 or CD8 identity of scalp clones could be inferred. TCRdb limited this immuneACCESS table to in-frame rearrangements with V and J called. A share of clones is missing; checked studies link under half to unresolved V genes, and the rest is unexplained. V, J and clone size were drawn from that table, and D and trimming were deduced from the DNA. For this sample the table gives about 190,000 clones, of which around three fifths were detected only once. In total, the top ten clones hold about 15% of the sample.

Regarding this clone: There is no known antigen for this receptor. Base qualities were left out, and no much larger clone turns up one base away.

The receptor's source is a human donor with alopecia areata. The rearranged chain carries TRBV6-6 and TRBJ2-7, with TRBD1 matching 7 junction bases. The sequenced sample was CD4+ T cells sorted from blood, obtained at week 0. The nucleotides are TGTGCCACCGCAGGGGGCTACGAGCAGTACTTC. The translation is CATAGGYEQYF.